Below are 5 T cell receptor beta chains sequenced from a single sample in a study of shared T cell receptors in the human thymus (dated by TCRdb to the early 2020s). The library was produced with the immunoSEQ multiplex PCR assay. The table was pulled from immuneACCESS by TCRdb, which kept in-frame rearrangements only. Such tables lose some clones; where checked, under half of the loss comes from unresolved V genes, and the rest has no known cause. The table for this sample lists 650,000 to 950,000 clones; 70% to 90% of them were counted only once. Over 0.008% of the sample is in the top ten clones. The same data also went into a second study, on human thymus T cells.

Sequenced sample: thymocytes. These receptors came from a girl in the first two years of life with a congenital heart defect. Donor details come from another sample of the same person, matched by shared clones.

This clone was observed once. The chain employs TRBV4-3 and TRBJ1-5; the D gene is possibly TRBD1 (5 bases). Germline V CDR1 and CDR2: LGHNA, YSLEER. V gave up 0 bases and J gave up 4 bases, with 13 bases separating them. The CDR3 contains 16 residues. The CDR3 is CASSQDCREGNQPQHF. DNA of the CDR3: TGCGCCAGCAGCCAAGACTGCAGGGAGGGGAATCAGCCCCAGCATTTT.

This clone appeared a few times. The chain employs TRBV9 and TRBJ2-5; 7 nucleotides agree with TRBD1. The CDR3 has 14 residues. CDR1 and CDR2 (germline): SGDLS, YYNGEE. V was pared by 2 bases and J by 3 bases, with 4 bases of the junction left unmatched. For the CDR3, the DNA is TGTGCCAGCAGCGTTTCCGGACAGGAAGAGACCCAGTACTTC. Translated, it gives CASSVSGQEETQYF.

The chain couples TRBV5-8 to TRBJ1-6; 7 bases fit TRBD1. This CDR3 has 14 amino acids. The germline V gene has CDR1 SGHTS and CDR2 YDEGEE. V lost 4 bases to trimming and J lost 9 bases; unmatched junction nucleotides: 7. The CDR3 spells CASSLGQLGSPLHF. CDR3 in DNA: TGTGCCAGCAGCCTGGGACAGTTAGGTTCACCCCTCCACTTT.

The V and J genes are TRBV4-3 and TRBJ1-1; D possibly corresponds to TRBD1 (6 bases). The CDR3 consists of 14 residues. Germline loops: CDR1 LGHNA, CDR2 YSLEER. V was trimmed by 0 bases and J by 1 base, leaving 6 bases between them. CDR3 sequence reads: CASSQEDRNTEAFF. The CDR3 coding sequence is TGCGCCAGCAGCCAAGAGGACAGGAACACTGAAGCTTTCTTT.

The chain recombines TRBV19 with TRBJ1-1; D remains ambiguous. In germline, CDR1 is LNHDA, CDR2 SQIVND (reference sequence). This CDR3 contains 14 residues. V lost 4 bases and J 1 base, leaving 10 bases between the germline ends. CDR3 DNA: TGTGCCAGTAGTACCCTGGCGGAGAACACTGAAGCTTTCTTT. Translation gives CASSTLAENTEAFF.